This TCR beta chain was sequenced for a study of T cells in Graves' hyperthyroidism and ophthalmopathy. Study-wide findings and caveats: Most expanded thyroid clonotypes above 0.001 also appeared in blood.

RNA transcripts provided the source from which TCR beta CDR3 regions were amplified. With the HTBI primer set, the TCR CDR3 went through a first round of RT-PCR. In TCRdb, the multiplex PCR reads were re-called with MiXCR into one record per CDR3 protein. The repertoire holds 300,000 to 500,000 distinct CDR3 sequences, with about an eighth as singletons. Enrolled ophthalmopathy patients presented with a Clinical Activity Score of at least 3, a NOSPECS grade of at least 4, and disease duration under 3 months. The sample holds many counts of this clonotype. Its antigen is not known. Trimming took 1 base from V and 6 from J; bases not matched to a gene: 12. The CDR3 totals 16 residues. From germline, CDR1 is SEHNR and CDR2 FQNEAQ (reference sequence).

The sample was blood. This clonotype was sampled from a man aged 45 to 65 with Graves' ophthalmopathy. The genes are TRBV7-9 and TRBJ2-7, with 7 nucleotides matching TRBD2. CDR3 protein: CASSLESVGGRAEQYF. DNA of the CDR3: TGTGCCAGCAGCTTAGAGTCAGTGGGAGGGCGGGCCGAGCAGTACTTC.